Sequencing of this TCR beta chain was carried out in a study of blood T cell repertoires in COVID-19. Study summary: Whether acute or convalescent, the COVID-19 samples came from the United States, Italy and Spain. T cells, B-cell-depleted T cells, or PBMCs provided the cDNA or gDNA that served as material.

Authors' processing steps: The assay estimated nucleated cells by amplifying reference gene primers. The table came from immunoSEQ multiplex PCR; TCRdb's copy has only in-frame clones and leaves some out. The DNA was the basis for D and trimming; V, J and clone size are from that table. The table records about 210,000 clones, approximately 89% of them present only once. The clonotype was recovered from a woman aged 40 to 49 with acute or convalescent COVID-19. Source material: peripheral blood.

The CDR3 is CASSEGANYGYTF. The DNA for the CDR3 is TGTGCCAGCAGTGAAGGCGCTAACTATGGCTACACCTTC. This chain connects TRBV2 to TRBJ1-2; D remains ambiguous. The CDR3 contains 13 residues. The V and J ends lost 1 base and 0 bases respectively, with 3 bases between them. Germline V gene sequence: CDR1 SNHLY, CDR2 FYNNEI.